These 20 T cell receptor beta chains originate from one sample sequenced in a study of blood T cells in healthy people across ages. Next came a second PCR, run for roughly 7 to 12 cycles, which used a sample-barcoded 5' primer along with a J-beta primer mix. MiXCR, run by TCRdb on the 5' RACE reads, gives a single entry per CDR3 protein. Of roughly 730,000 distinct CDR3 sequences in the sample, 56% were seen once. Sequencing input: blood. Receptor source: a man aged 40-50 years in good health.

The V and J genes are TRBV2 and TRBJ1-1; D is unclear. Germline V gives CDR1 SNHLY, CDR2 FYNNEI. Deletions cut 7 bases from V and 1 base from J, with 10 bases between. The CDR3 spans 13 residues. In nucleotides, the CDR3 is TGTGCCAGCATCCGTCGGCAGAACACTGAAGCTTTCTTT. Its translation: CASIRRQNTEAFF.

The chain has TRBV7-9 and TRBJ1-1; possible D gene TRBD1, 6 bases. The V gene lost 5 bases and the J gene lost 1 base, with 11 bases spanning the gap. Per the germline V gene, CDR1 is SEHNR and CDR2 is FQNEAQ (reference sequence). This CDR3 is 14 amino acids long. This CDR3 is CASSRGQRNTEAFF. As DNA, the CDR3 is TGTGCCAGCAGCCGAGGACAGAGGAACACTGAAGCTTTCTTT. The complete variable domain, with remaining parts taken from reference TRBV7-9 and TRBJ1-1, reads DTGVSQNPRHKITKRGQNVTFRCDPISEHNRLYWYRQTLGQGPEFLTYFQNEAQLEKSRLLSDRFSAERPKGSFSTLEIQRTEQGDSAMYLCASSRGQRNTEAFFGQGTRLTVV.

The chain recombines TRBV7-8 with TRBJ2-5; no definite D call. Germline V gene sequence: CDR1 SGHVS, CDR2 FQNEAQ. The CDR3 consists of 13 residues. V was cut by 1 base and J by 5 bases, with 8 bases left in between. The CDR3 loop reads CASSLDFWETQYF. DNA for the CDR3: TGTGCCAGCAGCTTAGACTTCTGGGAGACCCAGTACTTC. The full variable domain, rest sourced from reference TRBV7-8 and TRBJ2-5, is GAGVSQSPRYKVAKRGQDVALRCDPISGHVSLFWYQQALGQGPEFLTYFQNEAQLDKSGLPSDRFFAERPEGSVSTLKIQRTQQEDSAVYLCASSLDFWETQYFGPGTRLLVL.

There are a few counts of this clonotype. The rearrangement joins TRBV27 to TRBJ2-5, with D maybe TRBD1 (6 bases). This CDR3 has 16 residues. V was trimmed by 4 bases and J by 3 bases, leaving 18 bases between them. Per the germline V gene, CDR1 is MNHEY and CDR2 is SMNVEV (reference sequence). The CDR3 bases are TGTGCCAGCAGTTATCTGACACATACAGGGAAAGAGACCCAGTACTTC. Translated: CASSYLTHTGKETQYF.

This clonotype was counted at least ten times. This chain connects TRBV7-2 to TRBJ1-4; no clear D gene. The V gene lost 5 bases and the J gene lost 5 bases, with 15 bases spanning the gap. Germline assignment: CDR1 SGHTA and CDR2 FQGNSA. The CDR3 runs to 15 residues. The CDR3: CASSPSGSRNEKLFF. CDR3 DNA: TGTGCCAGCAGCCCTAGCGGCAGTCGCAATGAAAAACTGTTTTTT.

In regard to this clonotype: An end of the junction does not agree with germline; a read error may underlie this. The rearrangement uses TRBV4-3 and TRBJ1-5, with D possibly matching TRBD1 (5 bases). From germline, CDR1 is LGHNA and CDR2 YSLEER. The CDR3 spans 15 residues. In DNA, the CDR3 is TGCGCCAGCAGCCAAGACGGGGGGAGCAATCAGCCCCGGCATTTT. Its translation: CASSQDGGSNQPRHF.

This clonotype was counted only a few times. The V gene is TRBV10-3, the J gene TRBJ1-5; 9 nucleotides line up with TRBD1. Losses at the gene ends were 2 bases for V and 3 bases for J; bases not matched to a gene: 5. The CDR3 is made up of 16 amino acids. Germline V gene data show CDR1 as ENHRY and CDR2 as SYGVKD. The CDR3 sequence: CAISEGDRAINQPQHF. The CDR3 DNA follows: TGTGCCATCAGTGAGGGGGACAGGGCGATCAATCAGCCCCAGCATTTT.

The gene calls are TRBV3-1 and TRBJ2-5; 9 bases line up with TRBD2. Germline CDR1 is LGHDT and CDR2 is YNNKEL (reference sequence). The CDR3 has 18 amino acids. Trimming at V came to 1 base and at J to 0 bases, leaving 9 bases not matched to a gene. CDR3 in DNA: TGTGCCAGCAGCCAAGGGGAAGCGGGGGGCACGTACCAAGAGACCCAGTACTTC. Protein product: CASSQGEAGGTYQETQYF.

V usage is TRBV2 and J usage is TRBJ2-1; D is possibly TRBD2 (6 bases). Deletions cut 8 bases from V and 8 bases from J, with 7 bases between. Germline loops: CDR1 SNHLY, CDR2 FYNNEI. This CDR3 is 10 amino acids long. The CDR3 sequence is CASRGDEQFF. The CDR3 DNA reads TGTGCCAGCCGCGGGGATGAGCAGTTCTTC.

V gene TRBV29-1 combines with J gene TRBJ2-4; no firm D call. CDR1 and CDR2 (germline): SQVTM, ANQGSEA. V was trimmed by 5 bases and J by 13 bases, leaving 18 bases between them. The CDR3 sequence is 12 residues long. CDR3 nucleotide sequence: TGCAGCGTTCGCAACGACCAATTGTCCCAGTACTTC. Amino acids: CSVRNDQLSQYF.

The chain combines TRBV6-5 with TRBJ2-3; TRBD1 aligns across 8 bases. The CDR3 contains 13 residues. CDR1 MNHEY and CDR2 SVGAGI come from the germline V gene. V lost 6 bases to trimming and J lost 10 bases; unmatched junction nucleotides: 9. This CDR3 reads CASRRDRSFAQYF. Here the CDR3 DNA reads TGTGCCAGCAGAAGGGACAGGTCTTTTGCGCAGTATTTT.

The rearrangement uses TRBV2 and TRBJ1-2, with a weak D call TRBD1 (5 bases). V gave up 0 bases and J gave up 4 bases, with 15 bases separating them. This CDR3 is built from 16 residues. Germline CDR1 and CDR2: SNHLY and FYNNEI. Here the CDR3 DNA reads TGTGCCAGCAGTGAAGCTGGGGCCCGAGGCGGCTATGGCTACACCTTC. Amino acids: CASSEAGARGGYGYTF.

This clonotype has only one observation. The rearrangement joins TRBV6-6 to TRBJ2-5; D call uncertain. V lost 5 bases to trimming and J lost 1 base, with 11 bases between them. The CDR3 extends over 14 amino acids. Germline-derived CDR1 and CDR2 are MNHNY and SVGAGI (reference sequence). The CDR3 DNA is TGTGCCAGCAGTCAAACAGCCGTCCAAGAGACCCAGTACTTC. Encoded protein: CASSQTAVQETQYF.

The chain carries TRBV7-9 and TRBJ2-3, with 8 bases that match TRBD2. Germline trimming cut 5 bases from V and 3 bases from J; bases unmatched to any gene: 10. CDR1 and CDR2 (germline): SEHNR, FQNEAQ (reference sequence). This CDR3 has 16 amino acids. The CDR3 DNA reads as TGTGCCAGCAGCAGGCCGGGACTAGGCATTACAGATACGCAGTATTTT. Translated, it gives CASSRPGLGITDTQYF. The entire variable domain, with the rest obtained from reference TRBV7-9 and TRBJ2-3, is as follows: DTGVSQNPRHKITKRGQNVTFRCDPISEHNRLYWYRQTLGQGPEFLTYFQNEAQLEKSRLLSDRFSAERPKGSFSTLEIQRTEQGDSAMYLCASSRPGLGITDTQYFGPGTRLTVL.

The gene calls are TRBV4-1 and TRBJ2-3, with 7 bases fitting TRBD2. There are 17 residues in the CDR3. V lost 3 bases to trimming and J lost 5 bases; unmatched junction nucleotides: 14. In germline, CDR1 is MGHRA, CDR2 YSYEKL. CDR3 loop: CASSQGGSGRAEDTQYF. CDR3 nucleotides: TGCGCCAGCAGCCAGGGAGGTAGTGGGAGGGCCGAAGATACGCAGTATTTT.

The chain uses TRBV4-1 and TRBJ2-3; 9 nucleotides align to TRBD2. The CDR3 covers 19 residues. Germline V CDR1 and CDR2: MGHRA, YSYEKL. The junction had 12 bases not matched to a gene; V was cut back by 1 base and J by 1 base. The CDR3 loop reads CASSQVSSGRIGGTDTQYF. The CDR3 DNA is TGCGCCAGCAGCCAAGTTTCCAGCGGGAGGATTGGAGGCACAGATACGCAGTATTTT.

The chain has TRBV7-2 and TRBJ2-1, with 11 bases aligning to TRBD2. Per germline, CDR1 SGHTA and CDR2 FQGNSA. The CDR3 is 16 residues long. With V trimmed by 5 bases and J by 6 bases, 9 bases remained unmatched. CDR3 region: CASSKIAGGPGNEQFF. CDR3 bases: TGTGCCAGCAGCAAAATAGCGGGAGGGCCGGGCAATGAGCAGTTCTTC.

This clonotype was counted a few times. This chain links TRBV12-3 or TRBV12-4 with TRBJ2-5; D unresolved. The CDR3 length is 12 residues. V lost 3 bases and J 3 bases, leaving 5 bases between the germline ends. In DNA form, the CDR3 reads TGTGCCAGCAGTTTTTATGAAGAGACCCAGTACTTC. Its protein is CASSFYEETQYF.

A note on this clonotype: This may be a read error: a much more frequent sequence differs by one nucleotide. J is TRBJ1-2 and V is TRBV7-2; 7 nucleotides match TRBD1. The CDR3 is 13 residues long. Germline V gives CDR1 SGHTA, CDR2 FQGNSA. J gave up 5 bases and V 5 bases, and 5 bases lay outside the gene matches. Here the CDR3 reads CASSPGTEYGYTF. The CDR3 DNA reads as TGTGCCAGCAGCCCCGGGACAGAGTATGGCTACACCTTC. The full variable domain, its missing parts supplied by reference TRBV7-2 and TRBJ1-2, is GAGVSQSPSNKVTEKGKDVELRCDPISGHTALYWYRQSLGQGLEFLIYFQGNSAPDKSGLPSDRFSAERTGGSVSTLTIQRTQQEDSAVYLCASSPGTEYGYTFGSGTRLTVV.

This clonotype has just one count. The genes are TRBV20-1 and TRBJ2-7; no firm D call. Germline V lookup: CDR1 DFQATT, CDR2 SNEGSKA (reference sequence). Trimming took 6 bases from V and 0 from J, leaving 18 bases between them. This CDR3 contains 15 residues. This CDR3 reads CSATPPGRNSYEQYF. CDR3 in DNA: TGCAGTGCGACTCCCCCCGGCCGTAACTCCTACGAGCAGTACTTC.